This entry concerns a single T cell receptor beta chain. Its antigen is not identified. As to time point: blood 2 weeks post-SBRT. Treatment in this sample: 15 Gy SBRT to primary tumor, nephrectomy 4 weeks later. This renal cell carcinoma was of the clear cell type. The source of the sample is a study of radiation and T cells in renal cell carcinoma. Study-wide points: In blood, top tumor clones expanded by 2 weeks, shrinking by 4.

Data came from immunoSEQ multiplex PCR; TCRdb stores just in-frame clones and leaves some out. The data show approximately 79,000 clones, around 80% seen once. The length of the CDR3 is 14 residues. In germline, CDR1 is LNHNV, CDR2 YYDKDF (reference sequence). V lost 5 bases to trimming and J lost 6 bases, with 16 bases between them. The input for sequencing was blood, taken from a patient whose treatment included radiotherapy and nephrectomy. This chain links TRBV15 with TRBJ1-2; D is perhaps TRBD1 (5 bases). The TCR sequence derives from a man aged 55-75 years with renal cell carcinoma. The DNA for the CDR3 is TGTGCCACCAGCGGCTCGCGGGGGTTGGATGGCTACACCTTC. Protein product: CATSGSRGLDGYTF.